This passage covers 10 T cell receptor beta chains from one sample sequenced in a study of blood T cell repertoires in COVID-19. Repertoires were generated with immunoSEQ multiplex PCR, while TCRdb's copy carries only in-frame clones and drops some. The sample has more than 250,000 clones; 88% are singletons. Specimen: peripheral blood. The receptors come from a woman aged 25 to 39 with COVID-19, enrolled during active disease.

This clone showed up just once. J is TRBJ2-7 and V is TRBV9; possibly TRBD2 for D (5 bases). The CDR3 is 12 amino acids. Trimming left V 3 bases short and J 6 bases short, with 10 bases between. Germline V CDR1 and CDR2: SGDLS, YYNGEE. The CDR3 DNA reads as TGTGCCAGCAGCGCCGGTCGGGGCGAGCAGTACTTC. This translates into CASSAGRGEQYF. The whole variable domain, filled in from reference TRBV9 and TRBJ2-7, reads DSGVTQTPKHLITATGQRVTLRCSPRSGDLSVYWYQQSLDQGLQFLIQYYNGEERAKGNILERFSAQQFPDLHSELNLSSLELGDSALYFCASSAGRGEQYFGPGTRLTVT.

This chain uses TRBV7-3 with TRBJ1-6, with D tentatively TRBD1 (5 bases). The CDR3 is 14 residues long. V was pared by 3 bases and J by 6 bases, with 9 bases between. The germline V gene encodes CDR1 SGHTA and CDR2 FQGTGA. CDR3 in DNA: TGTGCCAGCAGCTTGGGACTGAGTAATTCACCCCTCCACTTT. As protein: CASSLGLSNSPLHF.

The V gene is TRBV11-3, the J gene TRBJ1-1, with a possible D match to TRBD1 (5 bases). The CDR3 is 19 amino acids. Germline loops: CDR1 SGHNT, CDR2 YENEEA. Deletions cut 6 bases from V and 2 bases from J, with 28 bases between. Written as DNA, the CDR3 is TGTGCCAGCAGACCGGCAGGGTTGCCTTCACTGCGGGGCAACACTGAAGCTTTCTTT. It encodes CASRPAGLPSLRGNTEAFF.

The rearrangement links TRBV7-9 to TRBJ2-1; a possible D gene is TRBD2 (7 bases). Per germline, CDR1 SEHNR and CDR2 FQNEAQ (reference sequence). V was pared by 3 bases and J by 4 bases, with 22 bases between. This CDR3 is built from 18 residues. CDR3: CASSLGGYRGGSYNEQFF. The CDR3 nucleotides read TGTGCCAGCAGCTTGGGCGGTTATAGGGGGGGCAGTTACAATGAGCAGTTCTTC.

The chain links TRBV19 to TRBJ1-1, with 10 bases fitting TRBD1. J was trimmed by 3 bases and V by 5 bases; bases with no gene match: 6. Germline CDR1 and CDR2: LNHDA and SQIVND (reference sequence). This CDR3 has 15 residues. The CDR3 DNA is TGTGCCAGTAGTCGGGGGGGGACAGGGGACACTGAAGCTTTCTTT. As protein: CASSRGGTGDTEAFF.

This chain links TRBV11-3 with TRBJ1-3; D is ambiguous. The germline V gene has CDR1 SGHNT and CDR2 YENEEA. V was cut by 7 bases and J by 3 bases, with 10 bases left in between. CDR3 size: 13 residues. CDR3 residues: CASTLRSGNTIYF. CDR3 sequence (DNA): TGTGCCAGCACCCTGCGTAGTGGAAACACCATATATTTT.

The gene calls are TRBV7-2 and TRBJ2-7; 9 positions match TRBD2. The germline V gene encodes CDR1 SGHTA and CDR2 FQGNSA. The CDR3 has 15 amino acids. With V trimmed by 2 bases and J by 2 bases, 4 bases remained unmatched. For the CDR3, the DNA is TGTGCCAGCAGCTTAAATAGCGGGGGTACCTACGAGCAGTACTTC. This gives the protein CASSLNSGGTYEQYF.

There are a few counts of this clone. The genes are TRBV7-8 and TRBJ2-2, with a weak D call TRBD1 (7 bases). V lost 5 bases, J lost 5 bases, and 15 bases lay in between. The length of the CDR3 is 15 residues. Germline V gene lookup returns CDR1 SGHVS and CDR2 FQNEAQ. The CDR3 DNA reads as TGTGCCAGCAGCCGAGAGACAGGGAGGACCGGGGAGCTGTTTTTT. Residues: CASSRETGRTGELFF.

The chain links TRBV28 to TRBJ1-2; 10 positions agree with TRBD1. Germline V gene sequence: CDR1 MDHEN, CDR2 SYDVKM. The CDR3 is made up of 14 amino acids. The V segment lost 6 bases and the J segment 7 bases; nucleotides outside the gene matches: 8. In DNA, the CDR3 is TGTGCCAGCAGGACCGGACAGGGGGGGAGTGGCTACACCTTC. Amino acids: CASRTGQGGSGYTF.

The rearrangement uses TRBV5-6 and TRBJ1-2; 9 bases fit TRBD1. The CDR3 covers 15 residues. V was clipped by 0 bases and J by 9 bases; unmatched bases: 9. The germline CDR1 and CDR2 sequences are SGHDT and YYEEEE. In DNA form, the CDR3 reads TGTGCCAGCAGCTTGGCAGGGACAGGGTCTCGGAGCTACACCTTC. Encoded protein: CASSLAGTGSRSYTF.